A selection of T cell receptor beta chains follows, all from one sample in a study of shared clonotypes between healthy human individuals. Repertoires were generated with immunoSEQ multiplex PCR, while TCRdb's copy carries only in-frame clones and drops some. The table has roughly 500,000 clones, approximately 94% seen once; the top ten hold under 0.065%. The sample taken for sequencing was naive CD4+ T cells sorted from blood. These receptors were taken from a woman in her thirties in good health. Each CDR3 is given with its conserved first and last residue. A D gene is named only where the DNA matches it firmly. The listing skips clone size in some rows; elsewhere it reads once, few, many or a size class.

J gene,V gene,clone size,D gene,CDR3 protein,CDR3 DNA
TRBJ2-1,TRBV19,-,TRBD2,CASRLTRAGPTYNEQFF,TGTGCCAGTAGATTGACTAGAGCGGGGCCTACCTACAATGAGCAGTTCTTC
TRBJ2-7,TRBV5-8,-,-,CASSLVQGPSYEQYF,TGTGCCAGCAGCTTGGTACAGGGTCCTTCCTACGAGCAGTACTTC
TRBJ2-3,TRBV5-4,once,TRBD1,CASSFRTGEADTQYF,TGTGCCAGCAGCTTTAGAACAGGGGAAGCAGATACGCAGTATTTT
TRBJ1-1,TRBV19,once,-,CASSIVLGTEAFF,TGTGCCAGTAGTATAGTCTTGGGCACTGAAGCTTTCTTT
TRBJ1-4,TRBV19,-,-,CASMGEGNCVTEKLFF,TGTGCCAGTATGGGAGAGGGGAACTGTGTTACTGAAAAACTGTTTTTT
TRBJ2-7,TRBV6-6,-,TRBD2,CASSSASGGSYEQYF,TGTGCCAGCAGTTCCGCTAGCGGGGGTTCCTACGAGCAGTACTTC
TRBJ2-7,TRBV28,-,TRBD1,CASSSGSGDRYHEQYF,TGTGCCAGCAGTTCTGGTTCGGGGGACAGGTACCACGAGCAGTACTTC
TRBJ2-3,TRBV10-2,-,-,CASSQVDNTDTQYF,TGCGCCAGCTCTCAAGTAGATAACACAGATACGCAGTATTTT
TRBJ1-4,TRBV18,-,TRBD1,CASSSDRGTNEKLFF,TGTGCCAGCTCATCAGACAGGGGGACTAATGAAAAACTGTTTTTT
TRBJ2-2,TRBV11-3,once,TRBD2,CASSLIAGVTGELFF,TGTGCCAGCAGCTTAATAGCGGGAGTAACCGGGGAGCTGTTTTTT
TRBJ2-3,TRBV20-1,-,-,CSARGVDTQYF,TGCAGTGCTAGAGGGGTGGATACGCAGTATTTT
TRBJ1-5,TRBV19,-,-,CASSIDSPSYQPQHF,TGTGCCAGTAGTATAGATAGCCCCTCCTATCAGCCCCAGCATTTT
TRBJ2-3,TRBV30,-,-,CAWGLGLPSSTDTQYF,TGTGCCTGGGGCCTGGGACTGCCTTCTAGCACAGATACGCAGTATTTT
TRBJ1-1,TRBV18,-,TRBD1,CASSPRDRAYAEAFF,TGTGCCAGCTCACCAAGGGACAGGGCATACGCTGAAGCTTTCTTT
TRBJ1-3,TRBV2,-,TRBD1,CASSEQGEPGNTIYF,TGTGCCAGCAGTGAACAGGGGGAGCCTGGAAACACCATATATTTT
TRBJ2-7,TRBV7-9,-,-,CASSPLGPTSEQYF,TGTGCCAGCAGCCCACTGGGACCCACCTCCGAGCAGTACTTC
TRBJ1-1,TRBV2,once,TRBD1,CASRRTGPNTEAFF,TGTGCCAGTCGAAGGACAGGGCCGAACACTGAAGCTTTCTTT
TRBJ1-5,TRBV27,-,-,CASSFSGTDQPQHF,TGTGCCAGCAGTTTTTCAGGGACTGATCAGCCCCAGCATTTT
TRBJ1-5,TRBV7-9,-,-,CASAGSNQPQHF,TGTGCCAGCGCGGGTAGCAATCAGCCCCAGCATTTT
TRBJ1-3,TRBV18,-,TRBD1,CASSPGTGSGNTIYF,TGTGCCAGCTCACCCGGGACAGGGTCTGGAAACACCATATATTTT